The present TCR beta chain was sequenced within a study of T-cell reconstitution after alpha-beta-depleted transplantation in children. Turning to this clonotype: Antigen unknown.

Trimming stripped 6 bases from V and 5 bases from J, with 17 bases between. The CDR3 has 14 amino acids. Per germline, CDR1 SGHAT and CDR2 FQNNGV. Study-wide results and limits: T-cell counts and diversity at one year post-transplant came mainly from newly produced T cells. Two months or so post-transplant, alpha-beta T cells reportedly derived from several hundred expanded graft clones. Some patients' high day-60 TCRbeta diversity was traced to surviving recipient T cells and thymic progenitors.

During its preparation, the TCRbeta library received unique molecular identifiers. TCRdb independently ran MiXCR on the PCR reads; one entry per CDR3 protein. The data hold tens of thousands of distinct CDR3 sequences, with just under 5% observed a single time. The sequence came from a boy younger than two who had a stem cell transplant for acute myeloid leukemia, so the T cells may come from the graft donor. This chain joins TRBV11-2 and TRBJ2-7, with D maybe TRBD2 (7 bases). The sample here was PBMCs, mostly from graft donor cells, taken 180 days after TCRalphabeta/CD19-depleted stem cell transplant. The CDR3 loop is CASSFRRGADEQYV. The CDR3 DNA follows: TGTGCCAGCAGTTTCCGACGGGGGGCGGACGAGCAGTACGTC.